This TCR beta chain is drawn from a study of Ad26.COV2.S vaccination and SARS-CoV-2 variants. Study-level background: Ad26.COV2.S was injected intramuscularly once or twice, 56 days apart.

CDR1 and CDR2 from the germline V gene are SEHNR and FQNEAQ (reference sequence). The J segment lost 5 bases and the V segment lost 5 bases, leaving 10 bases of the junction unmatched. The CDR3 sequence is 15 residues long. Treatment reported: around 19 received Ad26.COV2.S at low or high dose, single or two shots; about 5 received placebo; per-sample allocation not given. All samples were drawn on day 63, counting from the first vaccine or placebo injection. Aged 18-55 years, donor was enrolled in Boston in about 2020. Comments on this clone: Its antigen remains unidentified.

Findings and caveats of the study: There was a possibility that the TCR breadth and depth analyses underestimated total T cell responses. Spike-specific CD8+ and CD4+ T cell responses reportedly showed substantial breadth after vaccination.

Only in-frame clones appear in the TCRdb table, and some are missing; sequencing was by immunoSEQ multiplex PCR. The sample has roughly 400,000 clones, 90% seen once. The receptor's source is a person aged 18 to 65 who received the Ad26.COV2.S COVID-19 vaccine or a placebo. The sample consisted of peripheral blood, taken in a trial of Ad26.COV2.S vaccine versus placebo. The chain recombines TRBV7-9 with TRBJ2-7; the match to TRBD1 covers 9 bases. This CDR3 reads CASSPGGTGTHEQYF. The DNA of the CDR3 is TGTGCCAGCAGCCCCGGGGGGACAGGGACCCACGAGCAGTACTTC.